This passage covers 15 T cell receptor beta chains from one sample sequenced in a study of PD-1 blockade in classical Hodgkin lymphoma. Assay used: immunoSEQ multiplex PCR; TCRdb lists only in-frame clones, some missing. This repertoire shows about 50,000 clones, around nine tenths found once; its top ten account for more than 5%. All the patients suffered relapse after autologous stem cell transplantation, and brentuximab vedotin exposure differed. The sample was peripheral blood mononuclear cells (PBMCs), taken before the second cycle of nivolumab. All receptors derive from a human donor with classical Hodgkin lymphoma.

J is TRBJ2-2 and V is TRBV27; tentative D call: TRBD1 (6 bases). The CDR3 is 18 amino acids. Trimming took 3 bases from V and 1 from J, leaving 18 bases between them. Germline CDR1 is MNHEY and CDR2 is SMNVEV (reference sequence). The CDR3 region has the DNA TGTGCCAGCAGTTTCCGAACCGACCTGACAGGGAACACCGGGGAGCTGTTTTTT. This encodes CASSFRTDLTGNTGELFF.

The genes are TRBV6-6 and TRBJ2-1; 8 nucleotides align to TRBD2. Per the germline V gene, CDR1 is MNHNY and CDR2 is SVGAGI (reference sequence). The CDR3 consists of 15 residues. V dropped 2 bases and J dropped 4; count of bases not matched to a gene: 4. CDR3: CASSYSSGDYNEQFF. Written as DNA, the CDR3 is TGTGCCAGCAGTTACAGTAGCGGGGATTACAATGAGCAGTTCTTC.

The chain carries TRBV9 and TRBJ2-7, with TRBD1 matching over 8 bases. The CDR3 has 14 residues. J gave up 7 bases and V 4 bases, and 10 bases lay outside the gene matches. The germline V gene encodes CDR1 SGDLS and CDR2 YYNGEE. For the CDR3, the DNA is TGTGCCAGCAGCTCGGGCAGGGGGCTTGGGGAGCAGTACTTC. Amino acid sequence: CASSSGRGLGEQYF.

In DNA, the CDR3 is TGTGCCAGCAGTTCGACAGGGGGAGGTGAGCAGTTCTTC. This encodes CASSSTGGGEQFF. The chain links TRBV2 to TRBJ2-1, with 9 bases matching TRBD1. Germline V gives CDR1 SNHLY, CDR2 FYNNEI. V shed 5 bases and J 9 bases; nucleotides not matched to a gene: 5. The length of the CDR3 is 13 residues.

This clone was counted once. The same CDR3 arises from other DNA sequences in this sample as well. The chain uses TRBV5-1 and TRBJ2-7; 9 bases are shared with TRBD1. V was clipped by 3 bases and J by 2 bases; unmatched bases: 3. The CDR3 is made up of 14 amino acids. Germline values: CDR1 SGHRS, CDR2 YFSETQ. CDR3 in amino acids: CASSSGQGTYEQYF. The CDR3 region has the DNA TGCGCCAGCAGCTCCGGACAGGGGACCTACGAGCAGTACTTC. Looking up the rest from reference TRBV5-1 and TRBJ2-7 gives the full variable domain: KAGVTQTPRYLIKTRGQQVTLSCSPISGHRSVSWYQQTPGQGLQFLFEYFSETQRNKGNFPGRFSGRQFSNSRSEMNVSTLELGDSALYLCASSSGQGTYEQYFGPGTRLTVT.

CDR3 sequence reads: CASYQGGSAGELFF. CDR3 DNA: TGTGCCAGCTACCAAGGCGGTAGCGCCGGGGAGCTGTTTTTT. The gene calls are TRBV18 and TRBJ2-2; D possibly corresponds to TRBD2 (5 bases). There are 14 residues in the CDR3. Trimming pared 7 bases from V and 6 bases from J, leaving 15 bases between. Germline V gene sequence: CDR1 KGHSH, CDR2 LQKENI.

The chain combines TRBV19 with TRBJ1-5; 7 bases match TRBD1. J was trimmed by 0 bases and V by 3 bases; bases with no gene match: 11. The germline gives CDR1 LNHDA, CDR2 SQIVND (reference sequence). The CDR3 extends over 18 amino acids. The CDR3 nucleotides read TGTGCCAGTAGTATGTCGACAGGGAGTGGGGTTAGCAATCAGCCCCAGCATTTT. Its protein product is CASSMSTGSGVSNQPQHF.

This rearrangement joins TRBV5-1 to TRBJ1-5, with TRBD1 as a possible D gene (5 bases). The CDR3 spans 13 residues. The germline V gene encodes CDR1 SGHRS and CDR2 YFSETQ. The V end was cut by 2 bases, the J end by 6 bases, with 9 bases between. The CDR3 loop is CASSFREGQPQHF. The CDR3 DNA is TGCGCCAGCAGCTTCAGGGAAGGTCAGCCCCAGCATTTT. The variable domain in full, completed from reference TRBV5-1 and TRBJ1-5, reads KAGVTQTPRYLIKTRGQQVTLSCSPISGHRSVSWYQQTPGQGLQFLFEYFSETQRNKGNFPGRFSGRQFSNSRSEMNVSTLELGDSALYLCASSFREGQPQHFGDGTRLSIL.

This sequence joins TRBV14 and TRBJ2-7, with 8 nucleotides matching TRBD2. The CDR3 sequence is 16 residues long. The junction had 7 bases not matched to a gene; V was cut back by 0 bases and J by 3 bases. Germline CDR1 SGHDN, CDR2 FVKESK. For the CDR3, the DNA is TGTGCCAGCAGCCAAGAAGGCCGGGGGGGTAACTACGAGCAGTACTTC. Translation gives CASSQEGRGGNYEQYF.

In its sample, this clone ranks as hyperexpanded. The gene calls are TRBV5-1 and TRBJ2-7, with no clear D. This CDR3 has 13 residues. V was shortened by 4 bases and J by 3 bases, with 11 bases between the two germline ends. The germline V gene has CDR1 SGHRS and CDR2 YFSETQ. In DNA form, the CDR3 reads TGCGCCAGCAGCGCCGCAGGCTACTACGAGCAGTACTTC. Amino acids: CASSAAGYYEQYF. The whole variable domain, filled in from reference TRBV5-1 and TRBJ2-7, reads KAGVTQTPRYLIKTRGQQVTLSCSPISGHRSVSWYQQTPGQGLQFLFEYFSETQRNKGNFPGRFSGRQFSNSRSEMNVSTLELGDSALYLCASSAAGYYEQYFGPGTRLTVT.

The J gene is TRBJ1-4, the V gene TRBV5-1, with D hard to call. Trimming took off 0 bases at V and 8 bases at J, with 8 bases between the two ends. CDR3 size: 13 residues. Per germline, CDR1 SGHRS and CDR2 YFSETQ. The CDR3 coding sequence is TGCGCCAGCAGCTTGGGCTCAAGGGAAAAACTGTTTTTT. This gives the protein CASSLGSREKLFF.

The gene calls are TRBV14 and TRBJ2-7; 7 nucleotides line up with TRBD1. Germline CDR1 is SGHDN and CDR2 is FVKESK. This CDR3 is built from 15 residues. V was pared by 4 bases and J by 3 bases, with 9 bases of the junction left unmatched. CDR3: CASSPWTGTVYEQYF. The CDR3 nucleotides read TGTGCCAGCAGCCCCTGGACCGGGACAGTCTACGAGCAGTACTTC. The whole variable domain, filled in from reference TRBV14 and TRBJ2-7, reads EAGVTQFPSHSVIEKGQTVTLRCDPISGHDNLYWYRRVMGKEIKFLLHFVKESKQDESGMPNNRFLAERTGGTYSTLKVQPAELEDSGVYFCASSPWTGTVYEQYFGPGTRLTVT.

The count of this clone is one. The CDR3 region has the DNA TGTGCCAGCAGCTCCACGGGGTCGGGAAACACCATATATTTT. Its protein is CASSSTGSGNTIYF. The V gene is TRBV5-6, the J gene TRBJ1-3; D is undetermined. Between the trimmed V and J ends, which lost 3 bases and 4 bases, there was a span of 11 bases. Per the germline V gene, CDR1 is SGHDT and CDR2 is YYEEEE. The CDR3 is 14 residues long.

CDR3 sequence (DNA): TGTGCCAGCAGCTTATGGGCGGGGACTAGCACAGATACGCAGTATTTT. Translated, it gives CASSLWAGTSTDTQYF. The chain links TRBV7-3 to TRBJ2-3; tentatively, D is TRBD2 (6 bases). Germline V gene data show CDR1 as SGHTA and CDR2 as FQGTGA. The CDR3 contains 16 residues. The germline V and J ends were trimmed by 2 bases and 0 bases, with 12 bases remaining between them.

The CDR3 DNA reads as TGTGCCAGCAGCTCCTCACTAGCGACCCAAACGTACCAAGAGACCCAGTACTTC. This codes for CASSSSLATQTYQETQYF. This sequence joins TRBV5-8 and TRBJ2-5; 7 positions match TRBD2. The ends lost 3 bases at V and 0 bases at J; junction bases unmatched: 14. The V gene's germline CDR1 is SGHTS and CDR2 YDEGEE. The length of the CDR3 is 18 residues.